This T cell receptor (beta chain) originates from a study of technical replicates of blood from several donors (dated by TCRdb to 2015 to 2018). V sheds 1 base and J sheds 3 bases, leaving 12 bases between their ends. The CDR3 covers 15 residues, taking in both the cysteine and the phenylalanine. Only the CDR3 DNA stays, 45 bases, in frame from base 1. Sequences SGDLS (CDR1) and YYNGEE (CDR2) are obtained from the germline V gene. A remark on this clone: It lacks a known antigen. The record has no base qualities; no much larger clone is one base away.

Library prep was done by the immunoSEQ multiplex PCR assay. The table comes from immuneACCESS by way of TCRdb, which keeps in-frame sequences with V and J called. Part of the clones is missing from these tables; in studies checked, under half for an unresolved V gene and the rest for unknown reasons. Within this sample are roughly 80,000 clones, with approximately 94% of them counted one time only. The ten largest clones add up to around 0.37% of the sample. The V and J segments used are TRBV9 and TRBJ2-3; the D gene is perhaps TRBD2, from 6 matching bases. This TCR derives from a human donor in good health. The sample was T cells isolated from PBMCs. In nucleotides, the sequence is TGTGCCAGCAGCGTAACGGGTAGCGGTACAGATACGCAGTATTTT. This sequence encodes CASSVTGSGTDTQYF. With the rest looked up from the reference TRBV9 and TRBJ2-3 genes rather than sequenced, the full variable domain is DSGVTQTPKHLITATGQRVTLRCSPRSGDLSVYWYQQSLDQGLQFLIQYYNGEERAKGNILERFSAQQFPDLHSELNLSSLELGDSALYFCASSVTGSGTDTQYFGPGTRLTVL.